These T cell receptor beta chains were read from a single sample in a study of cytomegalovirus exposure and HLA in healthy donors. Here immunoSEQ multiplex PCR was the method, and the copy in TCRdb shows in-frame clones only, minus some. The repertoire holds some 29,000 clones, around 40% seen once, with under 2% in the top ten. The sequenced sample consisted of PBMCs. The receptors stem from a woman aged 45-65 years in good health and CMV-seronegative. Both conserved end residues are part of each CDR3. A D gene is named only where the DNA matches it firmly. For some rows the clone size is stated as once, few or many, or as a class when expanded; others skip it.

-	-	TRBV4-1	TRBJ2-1	CASSQVEGYEQFF	TGCGCCAGCAGCCAAGTTGAGGGCTATGAGCAGTTCTTC
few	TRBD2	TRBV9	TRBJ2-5	CASSVAGAGSETQYF	TGTGCCAGCAGCGTAGCTGGAGCGGGGTCGGAGACCCAGTACTTC
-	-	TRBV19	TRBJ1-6	CASSITGQNSPLHF	TGTGCCAGTAGTATTACAGGGCAGAATTCACCCCTCCACTTT
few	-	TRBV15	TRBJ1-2	CATSRVDSFYGYTF	TGTGCCACCAGCAGAGTGGACAGCTTCTATGGCTACACCTTC
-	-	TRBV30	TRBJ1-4	CAWSIREGEKLFF	TGTGCCTGGAGTATCAGGGAGGGTGAAAAACTGTTTTTT
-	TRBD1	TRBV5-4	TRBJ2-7	CASSWDRATYEQYF	TGTGCCAGCAGCTGGGACAGGGCCACCTACGAGCAGTACTTC
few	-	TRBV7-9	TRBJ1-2	CASSLARDYGYTF	TGTGCCAGCAGCTTAGCCAGGGATTACGGCTACACCTTC
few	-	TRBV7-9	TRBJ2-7	CASSGVGVYEQYF	TGTGCGAGCTCCGGGGTGGGAGTGTACGAGCAGTACTTC
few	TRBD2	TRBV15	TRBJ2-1	CATRLAGSSFGYNEQFF	TGTGCCACCAGACTAGCGGGATCCTCCTTTGGCTACAATGAGCAGTTCTTC
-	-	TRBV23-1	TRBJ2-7	CASSQGLAPGREQYF	TGCGCCAGCAGTCAAGGGCTAGCACCAGGACGCGAGCAGTACTTC
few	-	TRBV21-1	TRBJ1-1	CASSNPSRLNTEAFF	TGTGCCAGCAGCAACCCCTCTAGGCTGAACACTGAAGCTTTCTTT
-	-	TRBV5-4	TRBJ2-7	CASSLVAGAGEQYF	TGTGCCAGCAGCTTGGTTGCGGGGGCGGGAGAGCAGTACTTC
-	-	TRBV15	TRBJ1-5	CATSRVRDSPYQPQHF	TGTGCCACCAGCAGAGTCCGAGACAGCCCTTATCAGCCCCAGCATTTT
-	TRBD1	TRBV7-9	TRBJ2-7	CASSSVTGGPIEQYF	TGTGCCAGCAGCTCTGTGACAGGGGGTCCTATCGAGCAGTACTTC
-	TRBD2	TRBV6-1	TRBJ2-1	CASSELAGGPNEQFF	TGTGCCAGCAGTGAACTAGCGGGGGGGCCCAATGAGCAGTTCTTC
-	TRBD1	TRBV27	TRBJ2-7	CASSLGPPTGTGWYEQYF	TGTGCCAGCAGTTTGGGACCCCCAACCGGGACAGGGTGGTACGAGCAGTACTTC
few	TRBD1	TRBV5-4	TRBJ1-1	CASSFGQGTEAFF	TGTGCCAGCAGTTTTGGACAGGGAACTGAAGCTTTCTTT
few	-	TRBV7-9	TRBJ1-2	CASTTRGGAYGYTF	TGTGCCAGCACCACTCGGGGGGGCGCTTATGGCTACACCTTC
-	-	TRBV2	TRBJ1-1	CASSELGGNTEAFF	TGTGCCAGCAGTGAATTGGGGGGGAACACTGAAGCTTTCTTT
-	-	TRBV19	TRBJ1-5	CASQGLRQGAANQPQHF	TGTGCCAGCCAGGGTCTACGGCAAGGGGCCGCGAATCAGCCCCAGCATTTT
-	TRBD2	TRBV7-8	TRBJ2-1	CASSLLSGSSYNEQFF	TGTGCCAGCAGCTTACTCAGCGGGAGCTCCTACAATGAGCAGTTCTTC
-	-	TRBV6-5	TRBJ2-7	CASIGAAYEQYF	TGTGCCAGCATAGGGGCGGCGTACGAGCAGTACTTC
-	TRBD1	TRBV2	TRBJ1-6	CASRGGGASPLHF	TGTGCCAGCAGAGGAGGGGGCGCTTCACCCCTCCACTTT
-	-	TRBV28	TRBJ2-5	CASSLSGSQETQYF	TGTGCCAGCAGTTTATCTGGGAGCCAAGAGACCCAGTACTTC
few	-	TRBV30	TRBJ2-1	CAWSVSSSYNEQFF	TGTGCCTGGAGTGTTTCGAGCTCCTACAATGAGCAGTTCTTC
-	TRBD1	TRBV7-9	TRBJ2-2	CATTTRQGRDTGELFF	TGTGCCACCACAACAAGACAGGGGCGAGACACCGGGGAGCTGTTTTTT
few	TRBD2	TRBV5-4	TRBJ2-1	CASSLKRGDNEQFF	TGTGCCAGCAGCCTTAAGCGGGGGGACAATGAGCAGTTCTTC
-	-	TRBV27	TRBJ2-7	CASSRNKQGGSYEQYF	TGTGCCAGCAGTCGAAACAAACAGGGGGGGAGCTACGAGCAGTACTTC
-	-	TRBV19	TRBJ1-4	CASSRREATNEKLFF	TGTGCCAGTAGTCGTCGGGAGGCAACTAATGAAAAACTGTTTTTT
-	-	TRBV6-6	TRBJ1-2	CASRPAGFTNYGYTF	TGTGCCAGCAGACCGGCAGGGTTTACTAACTATGGCTACACCTTC
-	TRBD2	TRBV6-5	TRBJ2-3	CASSSPTSASTDTQYF	TGTGCCAGCAGTTCCCCTACTAGCGCTAGCACAGATACGCAGTATTTT
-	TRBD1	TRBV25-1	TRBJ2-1	CASSATGTGGGYEQFF	TGTGCCAGCAGTGCCACCGGGACAGGGGGTGGGTATGAGCAGTTCTTC
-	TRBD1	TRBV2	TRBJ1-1	CASSLGGQGGFKTEAFF	TGTGCCAGCAGCCTTGGGGGACAGGGAGGGTTCAAGACTGAAGCTTTCTTT
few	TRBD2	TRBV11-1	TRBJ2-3	CASSSKREGLDTQYF	TGTGCCAGCAGCTCCAAGCGGGAGGGCCTAGATACGCAGTATTTT
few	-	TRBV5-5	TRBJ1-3	CASSLGPLSGNTIYF	TGTGCCAGCAGCTTGGGTCCTTTATCTGGAAACACCATATATTTT
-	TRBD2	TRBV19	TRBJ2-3	CASSILAGGNTDTQYF	TGTGCCAGTAGTATCCTAGCGGGAGGGAACACAGATACGCAGTATTTT
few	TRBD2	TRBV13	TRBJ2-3	CASSLVGLAGPTDTQYF	TGTGCCAGCAGCTTAGTCGGACTAGCGGGGCCCACAGATACGCAGTATTTT
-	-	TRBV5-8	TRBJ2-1	CAWQRGRQVYNEQFF	TGTGCCTGGCAGAGAGGGCGACAGGTCTACAATGAGCAGTTCTTC
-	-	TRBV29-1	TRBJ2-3	CSVTKQGGTDTQYF	TGCAGCGTGACAAAACAGGGAGGGACAGATACGCAGTATTTT
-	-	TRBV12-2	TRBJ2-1	CASRGAFTSVNEQFF	TGTGCAAGTAGGGGGGCCTTTACTAGCGTCAATGAGCAGTTCTTC
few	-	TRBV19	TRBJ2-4	CASSMGPGGGLAKNIQYF	TGTGCCAGTAGTATGGGGCCAGGCGGCGGATTAGCCAAAAACATTCAGTACTTC
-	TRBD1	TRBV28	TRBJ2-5	CASRGAGTGGQETQYF	TGTGCCAGCAGAGGAGCCGGGACAGGGGGCCAAGAGACCCAGTACTTC
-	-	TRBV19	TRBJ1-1	CATEIGWRANTEAFF	TGTGCCACCGAAATAGGGTGGAGGGCGAACACTGAAGCTTTCTTT
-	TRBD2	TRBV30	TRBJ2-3	CAWSAAGATDTQYF	TGTGCCTGGAGTGCAGCGGGGGCCACAGATACGCAGTATTTT
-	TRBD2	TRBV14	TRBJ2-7	CASSREGRKTYEQYF	TGTGCCAGCAGCCGGGAGGGACGGAAGACCTACGAGCAGTACTTC
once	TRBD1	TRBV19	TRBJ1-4	CASSSQGASEREKLFF	TGTGCCAGTAGTTCCCAGGGGGCCTCTGAAAGGGAAAAACTGTTTTTT
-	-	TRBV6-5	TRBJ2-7	CASSGGWAMSDEQYF	TGTGCCAGCAGTGGGGGGTGGGCGATGAGCGACGAGCAGTACTTC
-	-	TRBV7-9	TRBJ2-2	CASSLIANTGELFF	TGTGCCAGCAGCTTAATAGCTAACACCGGGGAGCTGTTTTTT
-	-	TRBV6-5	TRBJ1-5	CASNPGSGQPQHF	TGTGCCAGCAACCCAGGTTCTGGCCAGCCCCAGCATTTT
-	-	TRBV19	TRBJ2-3	CASTPRVRSTDTQYF	TGTGCCAGTACCCCACGGGTACGTAGCACAGATACGCAGTATTTT
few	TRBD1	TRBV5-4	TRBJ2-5	CASSLTGTEETQYF	TGTGCCAGCAGCTTGACCGGGACAGAAGAGACCCAGTACTTC
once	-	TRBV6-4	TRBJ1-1	CASSALSNTEAFF	TGTGCCAGCAGTGCACTTTCGAACACTGAAGCTTTCTTT
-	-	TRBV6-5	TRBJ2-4	CASSSALENIQYF	TGTGCCAGCAGCTCCGCTCTCGAAAACATCCAGTACTTC
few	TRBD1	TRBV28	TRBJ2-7	CASSLPTGTESYEQYF	TGTGCCAGCAGTTTACCTACCGGGACAGAGTCCTACGAGCAGTACTTC